This T cell receptor (beta chain) was captured in a study of blood T cell repertoires in COVID-19. For the study at large: Nucleic acid was either cDNA or gDNA, and it came from T cells, B-cell-depleted T cells, or PBMCs.

V was trimmed by 1 base and J by 6 bases, leaving 6 bases between them. Germline values: CDR1 LGHDT, CDR2 YNNKEL (reference sequence). This CDR3 spans 13 amino acids. Authors' analysis steps: Researchers report that nucleated cell counts were estimated from reference gene primer amplification. Using immunoSEQ multiplex PCR, the repertoire was profiled, and TCRdb retains in-frame clones only, with some absent. From that table come the V and J calls and clone size; the DNA was used to work out D and trimming. This sample has fewer than 50,000 clones; roughly 80% occur once, and the top ten carry about 14%.

The V gene is TRBV3-1 (or the pseudogene TRBV3-2), the J gene TRBJ2-2; D uncertain. Material for sequencing was peripheral blood. This TCR came from a human donor in a cohort sampled during active COVID-19. CDR3 sequence (DNA): TGTGCCAGCAGCCAAGCAAGAGCCGGGGAGCTGTTTTTT. Amino acid sequence: CASSQARAGELFF.